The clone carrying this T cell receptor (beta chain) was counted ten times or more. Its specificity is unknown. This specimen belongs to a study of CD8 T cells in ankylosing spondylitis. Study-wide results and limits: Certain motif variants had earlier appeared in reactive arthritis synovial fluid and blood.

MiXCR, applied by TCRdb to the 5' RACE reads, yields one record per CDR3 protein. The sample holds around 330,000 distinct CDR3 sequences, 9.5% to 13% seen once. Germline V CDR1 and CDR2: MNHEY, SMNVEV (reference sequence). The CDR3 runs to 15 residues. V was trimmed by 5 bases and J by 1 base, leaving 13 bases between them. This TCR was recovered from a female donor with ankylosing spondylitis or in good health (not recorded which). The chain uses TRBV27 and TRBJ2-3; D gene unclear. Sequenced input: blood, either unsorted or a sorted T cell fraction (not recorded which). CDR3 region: CASSPPPDGTDTQYF. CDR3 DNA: TGTGCCAGCAGTCCCCCCCCGGATGGCACAGATACGCAGTATTTT.